This T cell receptor beta chain originates from a study of blood T cells in healthy people across ages. Study-wide results and caveats: TCR beta diversity per million T cells fell roughly linearly with age. Not knowing donor CMV status may have confounded expanded clonotype changes.

Through a sample-barcoded 5' primer and a J-beta primer mix, a second PCR was run for roughly 7 to 11 cycles. TCRdb called the 5' RACE reads again in MiXCR, with one record for every CDR3 protein. This table has about 640,000 distinct CDR3 sequences, roughly three fifths appearing once. To note about this clonotype: The antigen is not known.

Donors gave around 10 milliliters of peripheral blood apiece. Germline loops: CDR1 MNHNS, CDR2 SASEGT. V lost 2 bases and J lost 9, with 14 bases in between. This CDR3 spans 14 amino acids. Material for sequencing was blood. This TCR was sampled from a man aged 55 to 70 in good health. The chain couples TRBV6-1 to TRBJ2-1; D is ambiguous. CDR3: CASSEQVAAPEQFF. In nucleotides, the CDR3 is TGTGCCAGCAGTGAACAAGTGGCGGCGCCTGAGCAGTTCTTC.